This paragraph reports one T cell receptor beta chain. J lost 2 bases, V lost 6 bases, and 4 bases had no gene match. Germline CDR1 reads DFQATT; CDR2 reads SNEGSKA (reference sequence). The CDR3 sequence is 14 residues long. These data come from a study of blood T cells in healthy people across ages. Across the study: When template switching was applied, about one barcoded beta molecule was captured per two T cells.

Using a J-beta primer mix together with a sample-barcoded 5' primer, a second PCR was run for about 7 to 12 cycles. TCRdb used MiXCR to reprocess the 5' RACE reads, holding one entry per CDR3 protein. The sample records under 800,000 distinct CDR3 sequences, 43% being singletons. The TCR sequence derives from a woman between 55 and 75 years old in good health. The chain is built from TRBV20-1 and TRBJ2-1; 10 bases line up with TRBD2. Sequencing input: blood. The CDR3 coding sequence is TGCAGTGCAAGGACTAGCGGCGCCTACAATGAGCAGTTCTTC. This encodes CSARTSGAYNEQFF.